The TCR beta chain described here comes from a study of response to subunit inactivated influenza vaccine (dated by TCRdb to between 2018 and 2020). Context from the whole study: Deep quantitative T cell receptor repertoire profiling was used in the study to track responses to a trivalent subunit inactivated influenza vaccine. Overall results and qualifications from the work: The authors proposed that each seasonal influenza vaccination may bring in only a limited number of new T cells.

The table lists this clonotype with many counts. Its target antigen remains unknown. Base qualities are missing; no much larger clone stands one base away. The library was obtained by RT-PCR. This sample was sequenced with an Illumina HiSeq 2500. Through fastp at Q25 and MiXCR, TCRdb rebuilt clones from the public reads, retaining in-frame beta chains. Here each entry gathers all rows of one CDR3 protein and keeps the most common genes and DNA. The sample has roughly 760,000 distinct CDR3 sequences on record, approximately 21% of them singletons. The ten largest account for 10% to 13% of the sample. CDR3 length: 15 amino acids, cysteine to phenylalanine. This entry keeps only the CDR3 DNA: 45 bases, framed from base 1. The germline V gene encodes CDR1 SNHLY and CDR2 FYNNEI. V ends up 4 bases short and J 0 bases short, with an unmatched junction base count of 3.

The V gene is TRBV2 and the J gene is TRBJ2-1; 7 bases in the middle match TRBD2. Sequencing was performed on PBMCs from blood, taken 5 to 6 days after vaccination. The TCR sequence derives from a middle-aged man who received an inactivated influenza vaccine. Donor details come from another sample of the same person, matched by shared clones. The nucleotide sequence is given as TGTGCCAGCAGTGCGGGACTAAGCTCCTACAATGAGCAGTTCTTC. It codes for CASSAGLSSYNEQFF.